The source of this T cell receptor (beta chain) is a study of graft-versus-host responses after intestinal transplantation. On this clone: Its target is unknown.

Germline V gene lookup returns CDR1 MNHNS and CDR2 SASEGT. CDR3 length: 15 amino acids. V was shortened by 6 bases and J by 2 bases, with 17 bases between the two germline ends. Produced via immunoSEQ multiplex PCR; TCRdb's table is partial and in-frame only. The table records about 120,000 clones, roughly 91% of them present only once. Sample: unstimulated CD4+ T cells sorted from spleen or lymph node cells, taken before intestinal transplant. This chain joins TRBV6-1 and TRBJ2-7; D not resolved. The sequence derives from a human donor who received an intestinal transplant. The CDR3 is CASSATLGRTYEQYF. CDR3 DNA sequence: TGTGCCAGCAGCGCGACCCTCGGGCGGACCTACGAGCAGTACTTC.